This T cell receptor (beta chain) was identified in a study of neurological immune-mediated disorders. This clonotype was observed at least ten times. The unsorted libraries were prepared from 2 million PBMCs (stored at -80 C). The CDR3 totals 13 residues. The V gene lost 1 base and the J gene lost 9 bases, with 10 bases spanning the gap. With 10-nucleotide random UMIs included, cDNA was synthesized by 5'RACE. Every sequencing run drew on 15-18 subjects and yielded over 170 million TCR-beta sequences. Each CDR3 protein is one row after TCRdb ran MiXCR on the 5' RACE reads. The sample lists 40,000 to 55,000 distinct CDR3 sequences; 10% were seen once.

The origin of this receptor is a woman aged 40-49 years with HTLV-1-associated myelopathy (HAM/TSP). Sequencing input: PBMCs. This chain uses TRBV12-3 or TRBV12-4 with TRBJ1-5, with D uncertain. The CDR3 spells CASSLGAVPPQHF. In nucleotides, the CDR3 is TGTGCCAGCAGTTTAGGGGCCGTACCGCCCCAGCATTTT.